This is a list of T cell receptor beta chains from one sample in a study of T cells in Graves' hyperthyroidism and ophthalmopathy. One entry per CDR3 protein results from TCRdb running MiXCR on the multiplex PCR reads. The table records roughly 700,000 distinct CDR3 sequences, just over 35% of them present only once. The sequencing sample was made of blood. The source of these receptors is a woman aged 40-49 years with Graves' hyperthyroidism. CDR3s include the opening cysteine and the closing phenylalanine or tryptophan. Each record gives: J gene, clone size, D gene, V gene, CDR3 DNA, CDR3 protein. D genes are given only for firm matches. The size of a clone is reported for some rows only, either as once, few or many, or as a class for expanded clones.

J: TRBJ1-5; size: NA; D: TRBD1; V: TRBV7-2; DNA: TGTGCCAGCTCTCCGTCTCCCGGGACAGGGAATCAGCCCCAGCATTTT; CDR3: CASSPSPGTGNQPQHF
J: TRBJ2-7; size: NA; D: NA; V: TRBV19; DNA: TGTGCCAGTACCAGCGGGCGGGGCTCCTACGAGCAGTACTTC; CDR3: CASTSGRGSYEQYF
J: TRBJ2-2; size: many; D: NA; V: TRBV12-3/TRBV12-4; DNA: TGTGCCAGCAGGACCGCCCGTAACACCGGGGAGCTGTTTTTT; CDR3: CASRTARNTGELFF
J: TRBJ2-7; size: few; D: TRBD2; V: TRBV11-3; DNA: TGTGCCAGCAGCTACGGGGGGGCCACGCTCGAGCAGTACTTC; CDR3: CASSYGGATLEQYF
J: TRBJ2-7; size: NA; D: TRBD1; V: TRBV7-9; DNA: TGTGCCTGGAGTGTAAAGTCGGACAGGGGGCTCGAGCAGTACTTC; CDR3: CAWSVKSDRGLEQYF
J: TRBJ1-6; size: NA; D: NA; V: TRBV7-2; DNA: TGTGCCAGCAGCTTGCGGGGACGGAGCGATAATTCACCCCTCCACTTT; CDR3: CASSLRGRSDNSPLHF
J: TRBJ2-5; size: NA; D: NA; V: TRBV19; DNA: TGTGCCAGCTCCTTTTTAGCCGGAACGTCAGAGACCCAGTACTTC; CDR3: CASSFLAGTSETQYF
J: TRBJ1-2; size: NA; D: TRBD1; V: TRBV10-3; DNA: TGTGCCAGCAGCCTTTCCAGGACAGGGACGGATGGCTACACCTTC; CDR3: CASSLSRTGTDGYTF
J: TRBJ1-5; size: NA; D: NA; V: TRBV7-9; DNA: TGTGCCAGCAGCAAGCTAGGGGGAAACGATCAGCCCCAGCATTTT; CDR3: CASSKLGGNDQPQHF
J: TRBJ1-1; size: many; D: NA; V: TRBV9; DNA: TGTGCCAGCAGCGTAGAGCCGGGGGTCCTCCCTGAAGCTTTCTTT; CDR3: CASSVEPGVLPEAFF
J: TRBJ2-5; size: NA; D: TRBD2; V: TRBV6-4; DNA: TGTGCCAGCAGGACTAGCGGGAGGGCTGAGACCCAGTACTTC; CDR3: CASRTSGRAETQYF
J: TRBJ2-7; size: many; D: TRBD2; V: TRBV20-1; DNA: TGCAGTGCTAGTCGGACTAGCGCAGGCTACGAGCAGTACTTC; CDR3: CSASRTSAGYEQYF
J: TRBJ2-5; size: few; D: NA; V: TRBV29-1; DNA: TGCAGCGGGCTACAGGGTCCTGGGGCCCAGTACTTC; CDR3: CSGLQGPGAQYF
J: TRBJ2-7; size: many; D: NA; V: TRBV24-1; DNA: TGTGCCACCTGCCCGGGGGTTGGCTACGAGCAGTACTTC; CDR3: CATCPGVGYEQYF
J: TRBJ2-5; size: many; D: TRBD1; V: TRBV9; DNA: TGTGCCAGCAGCGGTGAACAGGGGTATAGAGAGACCCAGTACTTC; CDR3: CASSGEQGYRETQYF
J: TRBJ2-1; size: NA; D: NA; V: TRBV2; DNA: TGTGCCAGCAGTGAAGCTTTGCCCAATGAGCAGTTCTTC; CDR3: CASSEALPNEQFF
J: TRBJ2-7; size: many; D: TRBD1; V: TRBV20-1; DNA: TGCAGTGCTAGAGACCAAGGACAGGACTACGAGCAGTACTTC; CDR3: CSARDQGQDYEQYF
J: TRBJ1-3; size: once; D: TRBD1; V: TRBV19; DNA: TGTGCCAGCAAAGAGCAGGGGGCGGGCTCTGGAAACACCATATATTTT; CDR3: CASKEQGAGSGNTIYF
J: TRBJ2-7; size: many; D: NA; V: TRBV4-3; DNA: TGCGCCAGCAGCCAAGATGGCTCCTACGAGCAGTACTTC; CDR3: CASSQDGSYEQYF
J: TRBJ1-5; size: few; D: NA; V: TRBV3-2; DNA: TGTGCCAGCAGCCCTGATCTTAGCAATCAGCCCCAGCATTTT; CDR3: CASSPDLSNQPQHF
J: TRBJ1-5; size: many; D: TRBD1; V: TRBV7-4; DNA: TGTGCCAGCAGCTTAGACGGGACAGGCCTCAAGCAGCCCCAGCATTTT; CDR3: CASSLDGTGLKQPQHF
J: TRBJ1-2; size: NA; D: NA; V: TRBV15; DNA: TGTGCCACCAGCAGAGATAGCAGGGCGTCTGGCTACACCTTC; CDR3: CATSRDSRASGYTF
J: TRBJ1-5; size: NA; D: NA; V: TRBV7-2; DNA: TGTGCCAGCAGCTTAGGGACAGCATATAGCAATCAGCCCCAGCATTTT; CDR3: CASSLGTAYSNQPQHF
J: TRBJ2-7; size: few; D: NA; V: TRBV12-3/TRBV12-4; DNA: TGTGCCAGCAGTTTCTCCGGAGTCGAGCAGTACTTC; CDR3: CASSFSGVEQYF
J: TRBJ1-1; size: NA; D: NA; V: TRBV27; DNA: TGTGCCAGCAGTTTATCCCAGGGTATCACTGAAGCTTTCTTT; CDR3: CASSLSQGITEAFF
J: TRBJ1-5; size: few; D: NA; V: TRBV6-5; DNA: TGTGCCAGGCAACAGCCTAACAATCAGCCCCAGCATTTT; CDR3: CARQQPNNQPQHF
J: TRBJ1-3; size: once; D: NA; V: TRBV5-4; DNA: TGTGCCAGCACCCCTGGGGCGGGAAACACCATATATTTT; CDR3: CASTPGAGNTIYF
J: TRBJ1-5; size: many; D: TRBD1; V: TRBV7-9; DNA: TGTGCCAGCAGCCACCGGGACAGGAACTACGAGCATTTT; CDR3: CASSHRDRNYEHF